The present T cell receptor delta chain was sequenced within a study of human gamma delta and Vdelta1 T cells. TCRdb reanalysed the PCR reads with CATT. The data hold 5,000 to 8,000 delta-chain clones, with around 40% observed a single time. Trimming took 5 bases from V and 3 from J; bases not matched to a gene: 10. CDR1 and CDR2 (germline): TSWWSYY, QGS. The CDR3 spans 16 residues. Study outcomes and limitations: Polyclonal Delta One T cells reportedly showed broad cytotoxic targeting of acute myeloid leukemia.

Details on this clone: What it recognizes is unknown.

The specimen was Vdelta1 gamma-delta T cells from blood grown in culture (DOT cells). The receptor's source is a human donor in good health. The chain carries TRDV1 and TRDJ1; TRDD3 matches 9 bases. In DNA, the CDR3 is TGTGCTCTTGGGCCATCCCTGGGGGATTTTCCCGATAAACTCATCTTT. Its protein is CALGPSLGDFPDKLIF.